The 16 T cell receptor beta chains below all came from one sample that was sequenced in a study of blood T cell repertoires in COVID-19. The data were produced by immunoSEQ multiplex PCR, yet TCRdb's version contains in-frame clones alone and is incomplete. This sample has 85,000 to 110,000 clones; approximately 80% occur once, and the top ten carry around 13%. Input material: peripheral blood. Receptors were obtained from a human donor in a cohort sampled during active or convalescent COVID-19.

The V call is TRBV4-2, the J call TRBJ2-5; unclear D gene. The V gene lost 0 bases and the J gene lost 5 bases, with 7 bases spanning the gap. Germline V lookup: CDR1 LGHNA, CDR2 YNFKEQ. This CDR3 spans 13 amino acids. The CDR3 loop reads CASSQELFETQYF. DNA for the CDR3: TGTGCCAGCAGCCAAGAACTTTTCGAGACCCAGTACTTC.

CDR3 residues: CASSYFGGFSGNTIYF. The DNA for the CDR3 is TGTGCCAGCAGTTACTTCGGCGGATTCTCTGGAAACACCATATATTTT. The rearrangement links TRBV6-2 or TRBV6-3 to TRBJ1-3; unclear D gene. Germline V gene lookup returns CDR1 MNHEY and CDR2 SVGEGT. This CDR3 contains 16 residues. The V gene lost 1 base and the J gene lost 0 bases, with 10 bases spanning the gap.

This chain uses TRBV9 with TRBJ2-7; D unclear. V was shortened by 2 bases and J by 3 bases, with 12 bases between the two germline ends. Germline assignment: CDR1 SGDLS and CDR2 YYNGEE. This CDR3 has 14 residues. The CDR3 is CASSVNSASYEQYF. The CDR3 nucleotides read TGTGCCAGCAGCGTCAATTCAGCTAGCTACGAGCAGTACTTC.

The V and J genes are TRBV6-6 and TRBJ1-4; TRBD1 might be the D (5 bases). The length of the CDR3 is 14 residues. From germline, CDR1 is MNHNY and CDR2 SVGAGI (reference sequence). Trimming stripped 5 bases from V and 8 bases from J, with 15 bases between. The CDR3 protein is CASSMDDAGEKLFF. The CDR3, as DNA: TGTGCCAGCAGTATGGATGATGCAGGGGAAAAACTGTTTTTT.

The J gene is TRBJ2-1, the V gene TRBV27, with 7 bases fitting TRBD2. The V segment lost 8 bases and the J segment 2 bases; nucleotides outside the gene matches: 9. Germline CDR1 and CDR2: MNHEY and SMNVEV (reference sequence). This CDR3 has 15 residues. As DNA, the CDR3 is TGTGCCAGCTCATTCCGGCGGGGGACCTACAATGAGCAGTTCTTC. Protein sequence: CASSFRRGTYNEQFF.

CDR3 sequence (DNA): TGTGCCAGTAGTATAGATCTATACTATCAGGGGTACTATGGCTACACCTTC. This codes for CASSIDLYYQGYYGYTF. This chain joins TRBV19 and TRBJ1-2; possible D gene TRBD1, 6 bases. V was trimmed by 0 bases and J by 3 bases, leaving 17 bases between them. Per the germline V gene, CDR1 is LNHDA and CDR2 is SQIVND (reference sequence). This CDR3 has 17 residues.

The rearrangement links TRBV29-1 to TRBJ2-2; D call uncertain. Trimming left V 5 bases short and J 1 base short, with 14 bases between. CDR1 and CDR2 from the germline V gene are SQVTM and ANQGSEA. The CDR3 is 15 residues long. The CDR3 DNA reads TGCAGCGTTACCCCCCCGACAAAGAACACCGGGGAGCTGTTTTTT. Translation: CSVTPPTKNTGELFF.

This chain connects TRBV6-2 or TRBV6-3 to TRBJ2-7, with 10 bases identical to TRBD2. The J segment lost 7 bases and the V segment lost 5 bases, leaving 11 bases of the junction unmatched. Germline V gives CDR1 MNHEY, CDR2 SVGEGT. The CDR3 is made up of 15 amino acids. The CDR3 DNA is TGTGCCAGCAGTGGCTTAGCGGGGGGAGACTTGGAGCAGTACTTC. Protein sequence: CASSGLAGGDLEQYF.

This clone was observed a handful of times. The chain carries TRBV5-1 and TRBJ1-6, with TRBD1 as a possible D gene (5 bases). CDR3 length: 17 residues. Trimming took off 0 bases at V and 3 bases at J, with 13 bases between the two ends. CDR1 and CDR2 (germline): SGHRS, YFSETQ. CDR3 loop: CASSLDYAGDYNSPLHF. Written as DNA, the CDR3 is TGCGCCAGCAGCTTGGATTACGCGGGGGACTATAATTCACCCCTCCACTTT.

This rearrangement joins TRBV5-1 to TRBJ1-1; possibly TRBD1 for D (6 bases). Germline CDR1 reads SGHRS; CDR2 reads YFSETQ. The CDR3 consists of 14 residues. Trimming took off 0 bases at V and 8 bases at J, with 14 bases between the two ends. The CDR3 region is CASSLGQATGEAFF. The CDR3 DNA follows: TGCGCCAGCAGCTTGGGACAGGCGACGGGGGAAGCTTTCTTT.

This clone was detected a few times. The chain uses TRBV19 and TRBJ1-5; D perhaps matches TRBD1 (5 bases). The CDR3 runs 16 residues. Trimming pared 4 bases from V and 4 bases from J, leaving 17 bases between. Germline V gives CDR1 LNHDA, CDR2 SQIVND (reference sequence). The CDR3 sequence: CASSTSRVGDNQPQHF. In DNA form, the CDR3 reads TGTGCCAGTAGTACAAGCAGGGTTGGGGATAATCAGCCCCAGCATTTT.

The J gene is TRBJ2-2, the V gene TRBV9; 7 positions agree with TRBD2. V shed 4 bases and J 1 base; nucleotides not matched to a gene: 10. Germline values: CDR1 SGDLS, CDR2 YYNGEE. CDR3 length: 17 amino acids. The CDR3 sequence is CASSPRLSGVNTGELFF. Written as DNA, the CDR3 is TGTGCCAGCAGCCCTCGACTCAGCGGGGTGAACACCGGGGAGCTGTTTTTT. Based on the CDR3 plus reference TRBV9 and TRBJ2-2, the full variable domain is DSGVTQTPKHLITATGQRVTLRCSPRSGDLSVYWYQQSLDQGLQFLIQYYNGEERAKGNILERFSAQQFPDLHSELNLSSLELGDSALYFCASSPRLSGVNTGELFFGEGSRLTVL.

CDR3 loop: CASSWGLRETQYF. In nucleotides, the CDR3 is TGTGCCAGCAGCTGGGGACTGAGGGAGACCCAGTACTTC. The chain is built from TRBV3-1 (or the pseudogene TRBV3-2) and TRBJ2-5, with D perhaps matching TRBD2 (6 bases). The germline CDR1 and CDR2 sequences are LGHDT and YNNKEL (reference sequence). The ends were cut back, 5 bases at V and 5 bases at J, with 12 bases in the middle. The CDR3 covers 13 residues.

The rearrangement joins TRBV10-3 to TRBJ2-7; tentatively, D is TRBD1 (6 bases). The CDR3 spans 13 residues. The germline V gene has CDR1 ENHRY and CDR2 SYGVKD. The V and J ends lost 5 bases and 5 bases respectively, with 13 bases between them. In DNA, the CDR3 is TGTGCCATCAGTCCTAAACAGGGTGACGAGCAGTACTTC. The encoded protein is CAISPKQGDEQYF.

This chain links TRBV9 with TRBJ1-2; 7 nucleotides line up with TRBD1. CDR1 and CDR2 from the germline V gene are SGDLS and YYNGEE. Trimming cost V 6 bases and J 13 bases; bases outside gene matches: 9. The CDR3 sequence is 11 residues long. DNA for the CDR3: TGTGCCAGCACTTGGACAGGCGAGTTCACCTTC. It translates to CASTWTGEFTF.

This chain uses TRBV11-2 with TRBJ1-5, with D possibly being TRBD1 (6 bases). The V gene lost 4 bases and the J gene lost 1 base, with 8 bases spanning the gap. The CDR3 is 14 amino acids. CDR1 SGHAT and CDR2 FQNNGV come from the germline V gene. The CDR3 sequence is CASSYTGSNQPQHF. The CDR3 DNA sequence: TGTGCCAGCAGCTACACAGGGAGCAATCAGCCCCAGCATTTT.